Detailed here is one TCR beta chain. Its antigen remains unknown. The sample is drawn from a study of cytomegalovirus exposure and HLA in healthy donors. Across the whole study: Sequencing of about 179 million T cells in an earlier analysis found 100 million to 140 million unique TCR beta sequences. Regarding the study as a whole: TCR beta chains associated with HLA were, in a later analysis, more clonally expanded than equally common others.

Germline CDR1 reads SGHRS; CDR2 reads YFSETQ. The V end lost 0 bases, the J end lost 0 bases, and 3 bases lay between the germline ends. The CDR3 is made up of 13 amino acids. In the PCR, 60 Vbeta and 13 Jbeta primers were used. Under the authors' procedure: Unique TCR beta chains totaled roughly 81 million in a later count, with approximately 11 million of them shared. This table comes from immunoSEQ multiplex PCR, and its TCRdb copy is limited to in-frame clones, with some not included. D and trimming were read from the DNA, whereas the V and J calls and clone size are those reported in that table. The sample shows 200,000 to 250,000 clones, approximately 80% of them seen only once.

This sequence originates from a man aged 35-49 years in good health and CMV-seronegative. The genes are TRBV5-1 and TRBJ1-1; D remains unclear. The specimen was PBMCs. CDR3 nucleotide sequence: TGCGCCAGCAGCTTGGTAGTGAACACTGAAGCTTTCTTT. This translates into CASSLVVNTEAFF.